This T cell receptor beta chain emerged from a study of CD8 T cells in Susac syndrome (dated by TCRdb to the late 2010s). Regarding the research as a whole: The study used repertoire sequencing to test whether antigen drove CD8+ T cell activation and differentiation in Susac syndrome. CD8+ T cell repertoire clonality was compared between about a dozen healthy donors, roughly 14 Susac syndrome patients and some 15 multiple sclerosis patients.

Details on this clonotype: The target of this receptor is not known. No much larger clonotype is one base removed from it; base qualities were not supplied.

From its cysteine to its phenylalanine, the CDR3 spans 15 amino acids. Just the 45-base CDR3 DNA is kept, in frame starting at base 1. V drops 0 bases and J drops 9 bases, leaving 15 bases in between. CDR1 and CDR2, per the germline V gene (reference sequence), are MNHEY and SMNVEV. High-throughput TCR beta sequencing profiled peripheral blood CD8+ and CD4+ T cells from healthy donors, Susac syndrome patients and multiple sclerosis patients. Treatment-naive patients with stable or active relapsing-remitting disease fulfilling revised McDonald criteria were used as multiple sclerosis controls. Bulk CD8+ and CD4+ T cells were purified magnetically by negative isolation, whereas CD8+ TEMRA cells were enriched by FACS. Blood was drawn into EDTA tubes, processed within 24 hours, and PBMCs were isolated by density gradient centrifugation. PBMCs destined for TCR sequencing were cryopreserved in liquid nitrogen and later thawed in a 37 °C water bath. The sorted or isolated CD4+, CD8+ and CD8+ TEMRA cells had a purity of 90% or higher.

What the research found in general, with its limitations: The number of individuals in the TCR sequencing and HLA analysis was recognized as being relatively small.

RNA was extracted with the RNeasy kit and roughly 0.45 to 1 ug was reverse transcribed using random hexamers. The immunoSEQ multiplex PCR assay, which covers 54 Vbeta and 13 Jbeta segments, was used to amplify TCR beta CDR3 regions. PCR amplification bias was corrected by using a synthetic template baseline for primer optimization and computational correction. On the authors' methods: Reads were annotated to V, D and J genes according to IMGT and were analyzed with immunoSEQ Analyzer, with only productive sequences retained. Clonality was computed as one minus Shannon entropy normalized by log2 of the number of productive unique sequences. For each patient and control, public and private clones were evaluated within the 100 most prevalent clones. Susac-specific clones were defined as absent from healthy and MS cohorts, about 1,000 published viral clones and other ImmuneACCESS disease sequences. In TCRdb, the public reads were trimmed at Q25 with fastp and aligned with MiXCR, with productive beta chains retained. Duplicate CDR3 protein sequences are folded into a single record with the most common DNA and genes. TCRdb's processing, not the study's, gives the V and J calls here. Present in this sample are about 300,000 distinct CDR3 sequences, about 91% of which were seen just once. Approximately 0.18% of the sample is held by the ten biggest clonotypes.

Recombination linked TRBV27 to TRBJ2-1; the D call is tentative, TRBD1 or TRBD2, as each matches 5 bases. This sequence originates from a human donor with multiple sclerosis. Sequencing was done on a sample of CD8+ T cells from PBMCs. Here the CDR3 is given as CASSLSTKGAGEQFF. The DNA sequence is TGTGCCAGCAGTTTATCGACTAAAGGGGCGGGTGAGCAGTTCTTC.